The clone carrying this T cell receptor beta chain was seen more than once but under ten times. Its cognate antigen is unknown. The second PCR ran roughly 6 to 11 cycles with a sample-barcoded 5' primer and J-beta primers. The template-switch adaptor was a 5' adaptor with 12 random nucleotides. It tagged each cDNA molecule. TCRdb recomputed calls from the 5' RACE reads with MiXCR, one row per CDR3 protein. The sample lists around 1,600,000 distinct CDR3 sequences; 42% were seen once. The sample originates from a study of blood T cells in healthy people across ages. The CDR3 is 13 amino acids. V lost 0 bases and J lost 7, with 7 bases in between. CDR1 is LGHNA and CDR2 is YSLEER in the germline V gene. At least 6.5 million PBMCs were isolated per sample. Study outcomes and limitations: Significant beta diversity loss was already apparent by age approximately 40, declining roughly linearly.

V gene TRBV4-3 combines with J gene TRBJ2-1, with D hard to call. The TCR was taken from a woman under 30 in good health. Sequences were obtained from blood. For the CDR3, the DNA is TGCGCCAGCAGCCAAGATGTAAGGAATGAGCAGTTCTTC. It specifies CASSQDVRNEQFF.